This T cell receptor (beta chain) was obtained from a study of graft-versus-host responses after intestinal transplantation. Overall study: Grafts that recipients had were multivisceral, liver-intestinal, or isolated intestinal transplants.

This CDR3 spans 13 amino acids. Per germline, CDR1 MNHNS and CDR2 SASEGT. Trimming took off 3 bases at V and 4 bases at J, with 7 bases between the two ends. The assay was immunoSEQ multiplex PCR, and TCRdb's table has in-frame clones only and misses some. Among under 100,000 clones listed, around 93% were seen once. Whole-study results and caveats: Declining HvG levels early post-transplant were linked to peak circulating GvH clone levels. Recipient-marrow GvH clones were detected, some having first appeared in ileum or blood.

About this clone itself: The antigen remains undetermined.

The chain uses TRBV6-1 and TRBJ1-3; D unresolved. Sequences were derived from unstimulated CD4+ T cells sorted from spleen or lymph node cells, sampled before transplant. The sequence derives from a human donor who was the organ donor for an intestinal transplant. Written as DNA, the CDR3 is TGTGCCAGCAGTGAGTCGACGGGAAACACCATATATTTT. It is translated as CASSESTGNTIYF.